This T cell receptor (beta chain) was sequenced for a study of cytomegalovirus exposure and HLA in healthy donors. Study-level points and caveats: It was approximately 150 TCR beta chains that were listed as cytomegalovirus-associated.

Assay: immunoSEQ multiplex PCR; the TCRdb copy retains only in-frame clones and omits some. In the table there are about 130,000 clones, approximately 90% of which are singletons. To note about this clone: Its antigen is not identified.

The CDR3 contains 11 residues. Germline values: CDR1 MDHEN, CDR2 SYDVKM. V lost 6 bases and J lost 7, with 9 bases in between. This TCR was sampled from a woman in her 30s in good health and CMV-seropositive. The sequenced sample was PBMCs. The chain couples TRBV28 to TRBJ1-1, with D tentatively TRBD1 (5 bases). Here the CDR3 DNA reads TGTGCCAGCAGCCGTAGGGGTGAAGCTTTCTTT. It encodes CASSRRGEAFF.